The 30 T cell receptor beta chains below come from one sample, sequenced in a study of T cell changes during pregnancy in multiple sclerosis. Sequencing was performed with immunoSEQ multiplex PCR; in TCRdb, only in-frame clones are kept and a portion is missing. The sample lists tens of thousands of clones, over 85% occurring once. The sample here was peripheral blood, taken in the third trimester of pregnancy. The receptors were sampled from a female donor in good health, enrolled as a control in a pregnancy study.

The rearrangement links TRBV5-1 to TRBJ1-1; possible D gene TRBD1, 6 bases. The CDR3 is 15 residues long. Trimming stripped 4 bases from V and 7 bases from J, with 20 bases between. The germline V gene encodes CDR1 SGHRS and CDR2 YFSETQ. CDR3 nucleotides: TGCGCCAGCAGCCCCCAAACCGGGACAAAAAGTGAAGCTTTCTTT. It translates to CASSPQTGTKSEAFF.

V and J are TRBV5-1 and TRBJ2-7; no definite D call. The CDR3 loop spans 11 amino acids. The V end lost 5 bases, the J end lost 5 bases, and 8 bases lay between the germline ends. Germline V gene sequence: CDR1 SGHRS, CDR2 YFSETQ. CDR3 in amino acids: CASSYFDEQYF. The CDR3, as DNA: TGCGCCAGCAGTTATTTTGACGAGCAGTACTTC.

The chain is built from TRBV30 and TRBJ1-2, with 8 bases lining up with TRBD1. Germline trimming cut 3 bases from V and 8 bases from J; bases unmatched to any gene: 11. This CDR3 region has 14 residues. In germline, CDR1 is GTSNPN, CDR2 SVGIG (reference sequence). CDR3 DNA sequence: TGTGCCTGGAGCGACGGACAGGGAACGGGCGGCTACACCTTC. It encodes CAWSDGQGTGGYTF.

The chain couples TRBV4-1 to TRBJ1-4, with D unclear. V was trimmed by 6 bases and J by 0 bases, leaving 17 bases between them. Germline assignment: CDR1 MGHRA and CDR2 YSYEKL. CDR3 length equals 17 residues. Written as DNA, the CDR3 is TGCGCCAGCAGGACATCCGCGACCGCCCCAACTAATGAAAAACTGTTTTTT. Its translation: CASRTSATAPTNEKLFF.

The CDR3 sequence: CASGLTLAGGPPVQYF. The CDR3 coding sequence is TGTGCTAGTGGTTTGACCCTAGCGGGAGGGCCGCCGGTGCAGTACTTC. This rearrangement joins TRBV12-5 to TRBJ2-7; TRBD2 aligns across 12 bases. V gave up 2 bases and J gave up 9 bases; unmatched junction bases: 11. This CDR3 comprises 16 residues. Germline CDR1 reads LGHNT; CDR2 reads FRNRAP.

The rearrangement uses TRBV2 and TRBJ2-1; 7 nucleotides align to TRBD1. With V trimmed by 8 bases and J by 9 bases, 13 bases remained unmatched. The CDR3 length is 14 residues. Germline V gene sequence: CDR1 SNHLY, CDR2 FYNNEI. CDR3 sequence reads: CASVDRDIWAEQFF. The DNA for the CDR3 is TGTGCCAGCGTCGACAGGGACATATGGGCTGAGCAGTTCTTC.

The J gene is TRBJ2-3, the V gene TRBV28; TRBD2 aligns across 12 bases. The J segment lost 5 bases and the V segment lost 2 bases, leaving 8 bases of the junction unmatched. Germline lookup yields CDR1 MDHEN and CDR2 SYDVKM. The CDR3 covers 17 residues. CDR3 nucleotides: TGTGCCAGCAGTTTACTCAGGACTAGCGGGAAAGGAGATACGCAGTATTTT. Translating gives CASSLLRTSGKGDTQYF.

This clone was detected once. This chain links TRBV28 with TRBJ2-2; D is unclear. Trimming took 4 bases from V and 0 from J, leaving 3 bases between them. This CDR3 is 13 amino acids long. Germline lookup yields CDR1 MDHEN and CDR2 SYDVKM. The CDR3 protein is CASSSPNTGELFF. The CDR3 DNA is TGTGCCAGCAGTTCTCCGAACACCGGGGAGCTGTTTTTT.

The chain links TRBV7-8 to TRBJ1-1; no firm D call. This CDR3 comprises 13 residues. The germline gives CDR1 SGHVS, CDR2 FQNEAQ. V shed 4 bases and J shed 1 base, with 7 bases lying between them. The CDR3 DNA is TGTGCCAGCAGCTCCACAGAGAACACTGAAGCTTTCTTT. It translates to CASSSTENTEAFF.

The chain links TRBV7-9 to TRBJ1-1; no clear D. V shed 4 bases and J shed 4 bases, with 16 bases lying between them. This CDR3 spans 15 amino acids. From germline, CDR1 is SEHNR and CDR2 FQNEAQ (reference sequence). CDR3 amino acids: CASSWGDVQSTEAFF. The CDR3 DNA follows: TGTGCCAGCAGCTGGGGAGACGTCCAGTCCACTGAAGCTTTCTTT. Combining the CDR3 with reference TRBV7-9 and TRBJ1-1 gives the whole variable domain DTGVSQNPRHKITKRGQNVTFRCDPISEHNRLYWYRQTLGQGPEFLTYFQNEAQLEKSRLLSDRFSAERPKGSFSTLEIQRTEQGDSAMYLCASSWGDVQSTEAFFGQGTRLTVV.

This clone was found once. Here the CDR3 reads CASSPQSGSMSYEQYF. In DNA form, the CDR3 reads TGTGCCAGTAGTCCTCAGAGCGGGAGTATGTCCTACGAGCAGTACTTC. The chain carries TRBV19 and TRBJ2-7; 8 bases agree with TRBD2. The CDR3 has 16 residues. V was pared by 5 bases and J by 1 base, with 10 bases of the junction left unmatched. Germline CDR1 LNHDA, CDR2 SQIVND (reference sequence).

This chain joins TRBV6-6 and TRBJ1-3; D gene unclear. Trimming removed 8 bases at V and 3 bases at J, with 14 bases between. The CDR3 has 14 residues. Germline CDR1 and CDR2: MNHNY and SVGAGI (reference sequence). CDR3 region: CASDDSGDGNTIYF. In DNA, the CDR3 is TGTGCCAGCGACGATTCGGGAGATGGAAACACCATATATTTT.

The genes are TRBV5-1 and TRBJ2-5, with D perhaps TRBD2 (6 bases). The V gene lost 0 bases and the J gene lost 4 bases, with 19 bases spanning the gap. The CDR3 length is 17 residues. The germline gives CDR1 SGHRS, CDR2 YFSETQ. The CDR3 region has the DNA TGCGCCAGCAGCTTGGCTTCCCTGGGCGGGAAGGTAGAGACCCAGTACTTC. It translates to CASSLASLGGKVETQYF.

The chain combines TRBV19 with TRBJ1-2; possibly TRBD1 for D (6 bases). CDR3 length: 12 residues. Germline V gene data show CDR1 as LNHDA and CDR2 as SQIVND (reference sequence). Between the trimmed V and J ends, which lost 3 bases and 8 bases, there was a span of 10 bases. The CDR3 DNA sequence: TGTGCCAGTAGTATTAACAGGGAAGGCTACACCTTC. It codes for CASSINREGYTF.

J is TRBJ2-7 and V is TRBV2, with D maybe TRBD1 (5 bases). CDR1 and CDR2 from the germline V gene are SNHLY and FYNNEI. This CDR3 is built from 16 residues. V shed 5 bases and J shed 1 base, with 18 bases lying between them. The DNA for the CDR3 is TGTGCCAGCAGTCGAAGTCAGGGTCTAACTTCCTACGAGCAGTACTTC. It translates to CASSRSQGLTSYEQYF.

The rearrangement links TRBV18 to TRBJ2-1, with D possibly matching TRBD2 (6 bases). Trimming stripped 6 bases from V and 8 bases from J, with 11 bases between. The CDR3 is 12 amino acids. CDR1 and CDR2 from the germline V gene are KGHSH and LQKENI. CDR3 residues: CASSHSGHEQFF. CDR3 sequence (DNA): TGTGCCAGCTCCCATAGCGGACATGAGCAGTTCTTC.

The chain couples TRBV5-1 to TRBJ2-1, with a possible D match to TRBD1 (5 bases). This CDR3 is built from 16 residues. V dropped 0 bases and J dropped 0 bases, with 10 bases sitting between them. Germline loops: CDR1 SGHRS, CDR2 YFSETQ. CDR3 region: CASSLGGDLSYNEQFF. The CDR3 nucleotides are TGCGCCAGCAGCTTGGGGGGCGACCTCTCCTACAATGAGCAGTTCTTC.

This clone occurred once. The chain has TRBV5-6 and TRBJ1-1, with D possibly being TRBD1 (6 bases). Trimming shortened V by 0 bases and J by 8 bases, and 11 bases separated the two germline ends. Germline CDR1 reads SGHDT; CDR2 reads YYEEEE. This CDR3 has 13 amino acids. The CDR3 DNA follows: TGTGCCAGCAGCTTGGTCACAGGGTGGGAAGCTTTCTTT. It translates to CASSLVTGWEAFF.

The chain has TRBV18 and TRBJ1-5; the D gene is possibly TRBD1 (6 bases). This CDR3 has 15 residues. Germline V gene lookup returns CDR1 KGHSH and CDR2 LQKENI. V lost 5 bases and J 4 bases, leaving 15 bases between the germline ends. CDR3 nucleotide sequence: TGTGCCAGCTCATCGAATGAGGACAGAAATCAGCCCCAGCATTTT. Protein product: CASSSNEDRNQPQHF. Drawing the rest from reference TRBV18 and TRBJ1-5, the complete variable domain is NAGVMQNPRHLVRRRGQEARLRCSPMKGHSHVYWYRQLPEEGLKFMVYLQKENIIDESGMPKERFSAEFPKEGPSILRIQQVVRGDSAAYFCASSSNEDRNQPQHFGDGTRLSIL.

The J gene is TRBJ2-6, the V gene TRBV28; D is perhaps TRBD1 (5 bases). Trimming pared 3 bases from V and 9 bases from J, leaving 9 bases between. The CDR3 totals 13 residues. Per germline, CDR1 MDHEN and CDR2 SYDVKM. CDR3 sequence (DNA): TGTGCCAGCAGTTTGCAGGGTGGCAACGTCCTGACTTTC. Translated, it gives CASSLQGGNVLTF.

The chain joins TRBV29-1 to TRBJ2-2; D perhaps matches TRBD1 (6 bases). V was cut by 6 bases and J by 3 bases, with 14 bases left in between. From germline, CDR1 is SQVTM and CDR2 ANQGSEA. The CDR3 contains 14 residues. The chain's CDR3 is CSVAPHRDTGELFF. The CDR3 DNA is TGCAGCGTGGCCCCCCACAGGGACACCGGGGAGCTGTTTTTT.

J is TRBJ2-7 and V is TRBV7-2; D remains ambiguous. The ends were cut back, 5 bases at V and 1 base at J, with 9 bases in the middle. This CDR3 is 13 amino acids long. CDR1 is SGHTA and CDR2 is FQGNSA in the germline V gene. The CDR3: CASSQTGSYEQYF. The CDR3 DNA is TGTGCCAGCAGCCAAACTGGTTCCTACGAGCAGTACTTC. The complete variable domain, with remaining parts taken from reference TRBV7-2 and TRBJ2-7, reads GAGVSQSPSNKVTEKGKDVELRCDPISGHTALYWYRQSLGQGLEFLIYFQGNSAPDKSGLPSDRFSAERTGGSVSTLTIQRTQQEDSAVYLCASSQTGSYEQYFGPGTRLTVT.

V usage is TRBV7-9 and J usage is TRBJ2-3; D is ambiguous. This CDR3 is 13 amino acids long. Germline lookup yields CDR1 SEHNR and CDR2 FQNEAQ (reference sequence). V was pared by 1 base and J by 5 bases, with 7 bases between. CDR3 bases: TGTGCCAGCAGCTTAGAGTCAGGAGATACGCAGTATTTT. This gives the protein CASSLESGDTQYF. Together with reference TRBV7-9 and TRBJ2-3, the CDR3 gives the full variable domain: DTGVSQNPRHKITKRGQNVTFRCDPISEHNRLYWYRQTLGQGPEFLTYFQNEAQLEKSRLLSDRFSAERPKGSFSTLEIQRTEQGDSAMYLCASSLESGDTQYFGPGTRLTVL.

The chain combines TRBV7-7 with TRBJ2-7; tentative D call: TRBD1 (6 bases). Trimming left V 5 bases short and J 0 bases short, with 11 bases between. CDR1 and CDR2 (germline): SSHAT, FNYEAQ (reference sequence). CDR3 length: 14 residues. The DNA of the CDR3 is TGTGCCAGCAGCGCGACAGGAAACTCCTACGAGCAGTACTTC. It is translated as CASSATGNSYEQYF.

The DNA for the CDR3 is TGTGCCAGCAACTTAGCGGGAGGAAGTAATGAGCAGTTCTTC. Translation gives CASNLAGGSNEQFF. This chain links TRBV2 with TRBJ2-1; 10 bases agree with TRBD2. Germline loops: CDR1 SNHLY, CDR2 FYNNEI. This CDR3 comprises 14 residues. V dropped 7 bases and J dropped 7; count of bases not matched to a gene: 7.

The chain is built from TRBV5-1 and TRBJ2-2; maybe TRBD1 (6 bases). Germline V CDR1 and CDR2: SGHRS, YFSETQ. With 0 bases removed from V and 4 bases from J, the gap between germline ends came to 7 bases. The length of the CDR3 is 14 residues. The CDR3 DNA reads TGCGCCAGCAGCTTGGTGGGGGCCACCGGGGAGCTGTTTTTT. Its protein product is CASSLVGATGELFF.

The V call is TRBV9, the J call TRBJ2-5; TRBD1 might be the D (5 bases). The germline V gene has CDR1 SGDLS and CDR2 YYNGEE. This CDR3 is 15 amino acids long. Trimming took 0 bases from V and 5 from J, leaving 14 bases between them. The CDR3 nucleotides are TGTGCCAGCAGCGTAGAAGGCAGGGCCGCGGAGACCCAGTACTTC. It encodes CASSVEGRAAETQYF.

The V gene is TRBV9, the J gene TRBJ2-3, with D tentatively TRBD1 (5 bases). CDR1 is SGDLS, CDR2 YYNGEE, per germline. This CDR3 comprises 17 residues. V lost 1 base, J lost 6 bases, and 21 bases lay in between. The CDR3 nucleotides read TGTGCCAGCAGCGTAAGCAAGGGGATTTTCCGAATGGATACGCAGTATTTT. Protein sequence: CASSVSKGIFRMDTQYF.

The CDR3 nucleotides read TGTGCCAGCAGCCCCGAGGGGGTGCGCACAGATACGCAGTATTTT. Translated: CASSPEGVRTDTQYF. V is TRBV13 and J is TRBJ2-3; perhaps TRBD1 as D (6 bases). This CDR3 is 15 amino acids long. From germline, CDR1 is PRHDT and CDR2 FYEKMQ (reference sequence). The V and J ends lost 5 bases and 1 base respectively, with 13 bases between them.

This chain connects TRBV6-6 to TRBJ2-2; 10 bases are shared with TRBD2. CDR1 MNHNY and CDR2 SVGAGI come from the germline V gene (reference sequence). This CDR3 spans 16 amino acids. V lost 2 bases, J lost 6 bases, and 6 bases stayed unmatched. CDR3 DNA sequence: TGTGCCAGCAGTTACGCCGGGACTAGCGCGGCCGGGGAGCTGTTTTTT. Amino acids: CASSYAGTSAAGELFF.